The entry below describes one T cell receptor (beta chain). Its cognate antigen has yet to be identified. No quality values exist for individual bases; no much larger clone is one base distant. This specimen belongs to a study of cytomegalovirus exposure and HLA in healthy donors (dated by TCRdb to the late 2010s). The study in broad terms: An earlier analysis of several hundred of the donors reported 250 to 350 Gb of sequence data and 100 million to 130 million unique TCR beta sequences from about 200 million T cells. Several DR-DQ haplotypes were treated as single units for association and clustering because of strong linkage in the cohort. Using immunosequencing, the study profiled T cell repertoires from about 620 subjects and related those repertoires to cytomegalovirus serostatus. Among the roughly 400 genotyped donors, around 81% belonged to the genetic ancestry cluster associated with self-reported Caucasian donors. The study aimed to test whether signatures of past pathogen exposure could be identified by cataloging public T cell receptors. To study patterns of TCR occurrence, a later analysis re-analyzed previously published TCR beta repertoires from 550 to 800 donors and added high-resolution HLA genotyping. The study combined high-throughput TCR immunosequencing, statistical association of individual TCRs with disease status, and machine learning to predict cytomegalovirus infection status. On average, 235,054 unique TCR beta nucleotide sequences were sequenced per donor among some 420 genotyped donors of the cohort, with roughly 18% of those sequences being non-productive. Besides the first cohort of some 670 subjects, a separate validation cohort made up of around 120 different subjects was used. Roughly 300 gigabases of sequencing data and roughly 80 million unique TCR sequences made up an early release that covered 640 HLA-typed donors. Rather than using new phenotypic data, the later analysis identified candidate immune exposures from TCR beta sequences and from how often those sequences occurred across donors. Donor age, sex, ethnicity and CMV serostatus were compiled together with the repertoire data. An earlier analysis of 450 to 750 of the donors used high-throughput TCR beta sequencing to judge whether each TCR beta V gene segment behaved as functional or pseudogenic. Genome-wide SNP genotypes for about three fifths of the 666 donors were used in a later genetic analysis, which treated that subset as a discovery cohort. Typing coverage varied by locus: roughly 629-630 donors for A, B, C, DRB1 and DQB1; roughly 520 for DQA1; around 610 for DPA1; more than 450 for DPB1. Every repertoire in the discovery cohort had been generated on one and the same sequencing platform. HLA typing included class I and class II loci at four-digit resolution.

In total, 630 or so healthy bone marrow donors made up the cohort. At the time of sampling, every cohort member was nominally healthy, though immune exposures that went unrecorded were likely present. The donor was CMV seronegative and was included in the group of several hundred seronegative cohort members. A peripheral blood sample was collected from each donor, and TCR beta sequencing was performed on peripheral blood mononuclear cells. Genomic DNA was extracted from the blood cell samples with the Qiagen DNeasy Blood Extraction Kit. The library came from the immunoSEQ multiplex PCR assay. The multiplex PCR relied on a mix of 60 forward primers for TCR Vbeta segments and 13 reverse primers for TCR Jbeta segments. The CDR3 region of rearranged TCR beta genes was amplified from genomic DNA by a multiplex PCR assay. Amplified TCR beta libraries were sequenced as 87-base-pair reads on the Illumina HiSeq System. Per the source publication's procedure: Across the 670 or so repertoires, a later analysis counted tens of millions of unique TCR beta chains, 9.5 million to 12 million of which were shared by at least two donors. Raw reads were error-corrected and collapsed into unique sequences with a nearest-neighbor algorithm that merged closely related sequences to remove PCR and sequencing errors. CDR3 sequences were aligned to IMGT reference sequences to assign V, D and J gene segments. For a sequence to be retained, a match of at least six nucleotides was required to both a V gene segment and a J gene segment. Rearrangements were called productive when the CDR3 lacked stop codons and stayed in frame with V and J; all others were non-productive. CDR3 was defined according to IMGT convention as the region running from the second conserved V-encoded cysteine to the conserved J-encoded phenylalanine. Sequences without an unambiguous match to a single V gene segment were excluded from the earlier analysis of over 500 of the donors. An earlier analysis of 550 to 650 of the donors classified V segments as functional when productive rearrangements were above 56.7% and as segregating when the standard deviation between donors was above 5%. A statistical classification framework was built for diagnosing cytomegalovirus status from the catalog of TCR beta chain sequences. V and J gene assignment, in a later analysis, came from comparing TCR nucleotide sequences with IMGT/GENE-DB human TR gene sequences. A later analysis assigned CDR3 sequences and most-parsimonious VDJ recombination scenarios with the TCRdist pipeline. In a later analysis, each TCR beta chain was defined by its CDR3 amino acid sequence together with its V-gene family, and reads lacking a unique V-gene family were excluded. As a way to deal with suspected cross-contamination and a sequencing artifact, a later analysis dropped 450 to 600 nucleotide sequences that were highly shared and had low generation probability. In a later analysis, a clonal expansion index was calculated for each public chain from normalized within-repertoire ranks of inferred template counts. A later analysis computed generation probabilities with a VDJ recombination model fitted to out-of-frame rearrangements, and checked the results against IGoR. In a later analysis, TCR-TCR, TCR-HLA and TCR-CMV co-occurrence was scored with hypergeometric tests, and a repertoire-size bias correction was applied to TCR pairs. To estimate false discovery rates, a later analysis permuted the HLA or CMV assignments 20 times. In a later analysis, co-occurring TCRs were grouped using DBSCAN, and TCRdist sequence similarity was added for clustering within HLA-allele-positive subsets. For co-occurrence clustering, repertoires with fewer than 30,000 or more than 120,000 public chains were excluded, along with about five repertoires with anomalous nucleotide sharing. TCRdb provides this immuneACCESS table in a form limited to in-frame rearrangements. Some clones are lacking; in checked studies, under half of them reflect an unresolved V gene, and why the rest are absent is not known. The V and J calls and the clone size are those of that table, but D and trimming were determined from the DNA. A total of under 200,000 clones appear in this sample, more than 65% of them only once. Roughly 1.5% of the sample is in the top ten clones.

Overall study outcomes, separate from this receptor: A later analysis found that HLA-associated TCR beta chains were more clonally expanded and had lower generation probabilities than equally common non-associated chains. It was suggested by the authors that the approach could potentially be generalized to other disease states and immunological phenotypes. In a later analysis, the rate of TCR association differed among HLA loci, with DRB1 alleles having the most associated TCRs and HLA-C alleles having the fewest. According to a later genetic analysis, donors in an Asian-associated ancestry cluster had fewer N-insertions in productive TCRs than the approximately 630-donor mean. A later genetic analysis associated a missense DCLRE1C variant with V-gene and J-gene trimming of TCR beta chains, and an independent cohort replicated the association. In vitro tests confirmed that a few of the cytomegalovirus-associated TCR beta chains recognize cytomegalovirus antigens. Presence/absence analyses assumed roughly uniform sequencing depth across donors, an assumption that may not hold. A group of highly shared sequence variants was considered likely to be a technical artifact of the sequencing pipeline. Across donors, most TCR sequences were observed very rarely, whereas some public TCRs were present in many individuals. Because counts were too low, 15 to 20 rarely observed V segments, including chromosome 9 orphons, were excluded from the earlier analysis of about 500 of the donors. The only immune exposure information available for the cohort was CMV serostatus. A further reported finding was that TCR beta sequences accurately predicted the HLA-A and HLA-B alleles for most subjects in the first cohort. Specific HLA alleles were associated with 15,000 to 20,000 TCR beta sequences at a false discovery rate of 0.05 in a later analysis. A later analysis reported that several top co-occurrence clusters appeared linked to parvovirus B19, influenza, CMV and Epstein-Barr virus. The cohort was sequenced for TCR beta chains only, and without alpha or paired-chain data the features that could be detected were limited. Assigning TCR associations to individual alleles was difficult when HLA alleles, especially DR and DQ, strongly co-occurred. Because HLA typing was unavailable for some donors at each locus, only the typed subset was used in association tests. In both the original and validation cohorts, the classifier was reported to diagnose cytomegalovirus status with high specificity and sensitivity. An earlier analysis of around 600 of the donors showed that most TCR beta V segments appeared in productive rearrangements either about 90% or about 30% of the time, which broadly matched IMGT annotations. Most CMV-associated TCR beta chains appeared to be HLA-restricted in a later analysis, and the HLA associations seemed to be driven largely by CMV exposure. Correlated functional status among segregating V segments might reflect linkage disequilibrium, but an unknown experimental factor could not be ruled out. A total of roughly 160 TCR beta chains were listed by the study as associated with cytomegalovirus.

The source is a male donor in good health and CMV-seronegative. Specimen: PBMCs.

The DNA is as follows: TGTGCCAGTTCCGGGACAGGCCTCTCCTACGAGCAGTACTTC. It translates to CASSGTGLSYEQYF. Recombination linked TRBV2 to TRBJ2-7, and TRBD1 matches 8 of the central bases. The junction shows trimming of 9 bases on V and 0 bases on J, and the gene matches do not reach 7 bases of it. From the cysteine through the phenylalanine, the CDR3 covers 14 amino acids. The sequence is cut down to CDR3 DNA, 42 bases in frame from base 1. Taken from the germline V gene, the CDR1 and CDR2 loops are SNHLY and FYNNEI.